Below are 4 T cell receptor beta chains sequenced from a single sample in a study of shared clonotypes between healthy human individuals. Naivety among CD8 cells was defined by CD45RO negativity and positive CCR7 selection, thereby excluding terminally differentiated effector memory CD45RA+ cells. This table comes from immunoSEQ multiplex PCR, and its TCRdb copy is limited to in-frame clones, with some not included. The sample has roughly 2.1 million clones; more than 85% are singletons. Specimen: naive CD8+ T cells from PBMCs. Receptors were obtained from a young man in good health. Some clones in this sample may be carry-over from other donors' samples.

The V and J genes are TRBV7-9 and TRBJ2-2, with a weak D call TRBD2 (5 bases). V lost 4 bases, J lost 5 bases, and 14 bases lay in between. The germline V gene has CDR1 SEHNR and CDR2 FQNEAQ (reference sequence). This CDR3 comprises 15 residues. The CDR3 is CASSYREGETGELFF. The CDR3 DNA follows: TGTGCCAGCAGCTATAGAGAGGGAGAGACCGGGGAGCTGTTTTTT.

CDR3 sequence reads: CASSWLAGGAEQFF. The CDR3 DNA sequence: TGTGCCAGCAGTTGGCTAGCGGGAGGAGCTGAGCAGTTCTTC. This sequence joins TRBV6-9 and TRBJ2-1; 11 bases map to TRBD2. From germline, CDR1 is MNHGY and CDR2 SVAAGI. CDR3 size: 14 residues. With V trimmed by 4 bases and J by 9 bases, 5 bases remained unmatched.

There are a few counts of this clone. This same CDR3 is encoded by further DNA sequences in the sample. This sequence joins TRBV6-5 and TRBJ2-2; possibly TRBD1 or TRBD2 for D (5 bases each). Looked up from germline, CDR1 is MNHEY and CDR2 is SVGAGI. The CDR3 loop spans 16 amino acids. V was cut by 0 bases and J by 2 bases, with 10 bases left in between. CDR3 loop: CASSYSMGRNTGELFF. For the CDR3, the DNA is TGTGCCAGCAGTTACTCGATGGGACGCAACACCGGGGAGCTGTTTTTT.

V gene TRBV28 combines with J gene TRBJ2-7; D unresolved. The length of the CDR3 is 9 residues. The V end was cut by 4 bases, the J end by 8 bases, with 3 bases between. The germline V gene has CDR1 MDHEN and CDR2 SYDVKM. The CDR3 sequence: CASSSKQYF. DNA of the CDR3: TGTGCCAGCAGTTCCAAGCAGTACTTC. Full variable domain (remainder filled in from reference TRBV28 and TRBJ2-7): DVKVTQSSRYLVKRTGEKVFLECVQDMDHENMFWYRQDPGLGLRLIYFSYDVKMKEKGDIPEGYSVSREKKERFSLILESASTNQTSMYLCASSSKQYFGPGTRLTVT.